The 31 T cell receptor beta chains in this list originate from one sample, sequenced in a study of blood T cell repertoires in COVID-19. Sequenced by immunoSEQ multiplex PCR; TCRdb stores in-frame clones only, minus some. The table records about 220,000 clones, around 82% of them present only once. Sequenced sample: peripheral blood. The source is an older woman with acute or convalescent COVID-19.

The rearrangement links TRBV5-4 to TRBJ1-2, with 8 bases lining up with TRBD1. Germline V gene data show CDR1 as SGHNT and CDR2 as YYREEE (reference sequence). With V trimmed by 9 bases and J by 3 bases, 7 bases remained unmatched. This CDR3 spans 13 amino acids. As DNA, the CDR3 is TGTGCCACCAGGGGGCAGATGGACTATGGCTACACCTTC. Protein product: CATRGQMDYGYTF.

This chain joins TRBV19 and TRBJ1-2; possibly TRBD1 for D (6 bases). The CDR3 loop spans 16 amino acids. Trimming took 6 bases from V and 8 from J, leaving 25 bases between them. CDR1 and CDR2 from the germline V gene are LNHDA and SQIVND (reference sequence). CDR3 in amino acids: CASSPTPLAQGNGYTF. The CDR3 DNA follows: TGTGCCAGTAGCCCGACACCCCTTGCCCAGGGGAACGGCTACACCTTC.

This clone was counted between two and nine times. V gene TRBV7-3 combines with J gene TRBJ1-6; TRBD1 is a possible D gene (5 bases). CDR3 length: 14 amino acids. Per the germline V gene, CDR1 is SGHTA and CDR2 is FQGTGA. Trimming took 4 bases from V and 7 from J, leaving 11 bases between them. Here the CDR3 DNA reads TGTGCCAGCAGCTCGACAGCCCAGAATTCACCCCTCCACTTT. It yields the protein CASSSTAQNSPLHF.

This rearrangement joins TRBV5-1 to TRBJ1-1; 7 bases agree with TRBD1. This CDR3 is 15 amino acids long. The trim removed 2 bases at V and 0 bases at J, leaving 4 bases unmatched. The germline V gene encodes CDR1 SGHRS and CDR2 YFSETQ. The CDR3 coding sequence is TGCGCCAGCAGCTTAGGGGGCAGTATGAACACTGAAGCTTTCTTT. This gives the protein CASSLGGSMNTEAFF.

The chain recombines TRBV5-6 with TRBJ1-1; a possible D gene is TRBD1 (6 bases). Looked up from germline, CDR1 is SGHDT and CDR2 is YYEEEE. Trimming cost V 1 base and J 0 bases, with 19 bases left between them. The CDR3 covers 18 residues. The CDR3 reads CASSLKGDPTFMNTEAFF. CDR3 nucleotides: TGTGCCAGCAGCTTGAAGGGGGACCCAACCTTCATGAACACTGAAGCTTTCTTT.

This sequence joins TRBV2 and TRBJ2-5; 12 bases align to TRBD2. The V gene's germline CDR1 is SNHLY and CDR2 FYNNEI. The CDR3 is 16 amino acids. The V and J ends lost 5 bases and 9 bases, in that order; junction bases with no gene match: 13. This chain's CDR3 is CASSRALAGGPVAQYF. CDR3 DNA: TGTGCCAGCAGTCGCGCTCTAGCGGGGGGGCCGGTGGCCCAGTACTTC.

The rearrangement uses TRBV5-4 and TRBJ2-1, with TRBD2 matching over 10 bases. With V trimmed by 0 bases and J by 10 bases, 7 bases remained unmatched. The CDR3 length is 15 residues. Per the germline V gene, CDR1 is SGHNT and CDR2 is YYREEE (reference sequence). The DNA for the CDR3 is TGTGCCAGCAGCTTGGAAAGCGGGGGGGCCGGGGAGCAGTTCTTC. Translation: CASSLESGGAGEQFF.

For the CDR3, the DNA is TGTGCCAGCAGCGAGCTCGCAGGGCCCTACGAGCAGTACTTC. Protein sequence: CASSELAGPYEQYF. V gene TRBV6-5 combines with J gene TRBJ2-7, with a tentative D call TRBD1 (5 bases). The V gene's germline CDR1 is MNHEY and CDR2 SVGAGI. This CDR3 is built from 14 residues. V was clipped by 6 bases and J by 2 bases, with 14 bases between them.

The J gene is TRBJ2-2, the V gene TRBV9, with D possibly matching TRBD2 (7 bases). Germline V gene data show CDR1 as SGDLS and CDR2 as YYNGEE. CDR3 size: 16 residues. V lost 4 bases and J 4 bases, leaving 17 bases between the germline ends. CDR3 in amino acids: CASSLSGGATTGELFF. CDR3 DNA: TGTGCCAGCAGCCTTTCTGGGGGGGCTACCACCGGGGAGCTGTTTTTT.

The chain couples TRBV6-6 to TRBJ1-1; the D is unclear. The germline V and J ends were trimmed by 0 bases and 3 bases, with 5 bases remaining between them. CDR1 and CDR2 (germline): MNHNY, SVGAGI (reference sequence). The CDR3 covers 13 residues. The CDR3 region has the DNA TGTGCCAGCAGTTACTCGAGAGACACTGAAGCTTTCTTT. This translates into CASSYSRDTEAFF.

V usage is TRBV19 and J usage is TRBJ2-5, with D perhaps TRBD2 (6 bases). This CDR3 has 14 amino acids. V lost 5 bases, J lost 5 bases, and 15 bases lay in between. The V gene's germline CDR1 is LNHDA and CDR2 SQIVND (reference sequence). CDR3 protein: CASSSRRGTETQYF. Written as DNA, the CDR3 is TGTGCCAGTAGTTCCCGGCGGGGAACGGAGACCCAGTACTTC.

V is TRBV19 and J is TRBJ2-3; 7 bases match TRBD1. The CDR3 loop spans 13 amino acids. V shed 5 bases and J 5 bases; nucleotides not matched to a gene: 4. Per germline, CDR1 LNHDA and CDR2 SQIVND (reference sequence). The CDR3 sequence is CASSDRAQDTQYF. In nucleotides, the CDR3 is TGTGCCAGTAGTGACAGGGCCCAAGATACGCAGTATTTT. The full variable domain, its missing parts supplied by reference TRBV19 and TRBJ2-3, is DGGITQSPKYLFRKEGQNVTLSCEQNLNHDAMYWYRQDPGQGLRLIYYSQIVNDFQKGDIAEGYSVSREKKESFPLTVTSAQKNPTAFYLCASSDRAQDTQYFGPGTRLTVL.

CDR3 nucleotide sequence: TGTGCCAGCAGGCAGGGTTATAATTCACCCCTCCACTTT. This sequence encodes CASRQGYNSPLHF. The gene calls are TRBV6-5 and TRBJ1-6; possibly TRBD1 for D (5 bases). The germline V and J ends were trimmed by 6 bases and 4 bases, with 7 bases remaining between them. Germline CDR1 reads MNHEY; CDR2 reads SVGAGI. This CDR3 region has 13 residues.

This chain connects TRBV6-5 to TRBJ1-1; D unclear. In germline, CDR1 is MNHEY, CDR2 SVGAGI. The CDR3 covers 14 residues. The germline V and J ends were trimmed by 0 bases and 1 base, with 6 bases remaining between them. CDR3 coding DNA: TGTGCCAGCAGTTACTCGGCACCGAACACTGAAGCTTTCTTT. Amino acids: CASSYSAPNTEAFF.

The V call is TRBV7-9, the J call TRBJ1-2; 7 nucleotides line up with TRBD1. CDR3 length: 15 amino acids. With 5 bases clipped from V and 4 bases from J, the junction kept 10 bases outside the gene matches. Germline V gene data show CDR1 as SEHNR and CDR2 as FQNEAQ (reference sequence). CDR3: CASSLGGAPSYGYTF. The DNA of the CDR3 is TGTGCCAGCAGCCTAGGGGGCGCCCCCAGCTATGGCTACACCTTC.

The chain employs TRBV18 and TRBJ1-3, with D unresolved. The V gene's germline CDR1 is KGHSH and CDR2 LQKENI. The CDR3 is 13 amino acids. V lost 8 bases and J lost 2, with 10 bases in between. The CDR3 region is CASRGVTGNTIYF. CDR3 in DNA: TGTGCCAGCCGGGGAGTTACTGGAAACACCATATATTTT.

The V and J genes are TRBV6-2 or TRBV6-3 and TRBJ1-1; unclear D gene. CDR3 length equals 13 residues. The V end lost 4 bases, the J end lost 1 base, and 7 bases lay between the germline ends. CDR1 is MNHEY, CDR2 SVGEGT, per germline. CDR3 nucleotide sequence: TGTGCCAGCAGTTGGAGGGCGAACACTGAAGCTTTCTTT. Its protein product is CASSWRANTEAFF.

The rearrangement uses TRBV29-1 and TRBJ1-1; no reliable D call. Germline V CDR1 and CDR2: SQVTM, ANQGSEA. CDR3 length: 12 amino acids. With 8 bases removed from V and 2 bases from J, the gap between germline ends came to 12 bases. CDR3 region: CSYYTTNTEAFF. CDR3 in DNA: TGCAGCTACTACACCACAAACACTGAAGCTTTCTTT.

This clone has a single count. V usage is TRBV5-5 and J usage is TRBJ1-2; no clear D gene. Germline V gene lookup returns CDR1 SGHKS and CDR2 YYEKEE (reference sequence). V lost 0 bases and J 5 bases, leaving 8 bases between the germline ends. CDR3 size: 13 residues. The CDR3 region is CASSLDSLYGYTF. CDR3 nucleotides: TGTGCCAGCAGCTTGGACAGCCTATATGGCTACACCTTC.

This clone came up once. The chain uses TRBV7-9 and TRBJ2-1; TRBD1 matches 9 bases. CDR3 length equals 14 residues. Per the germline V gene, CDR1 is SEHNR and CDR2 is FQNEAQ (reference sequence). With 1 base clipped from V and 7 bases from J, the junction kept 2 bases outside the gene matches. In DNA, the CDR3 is TGTGCCAGCAGCTTAGGGGACAGGGCGAATGAGCAGTTCTTC. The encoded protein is CASSLGDRANEQFF.

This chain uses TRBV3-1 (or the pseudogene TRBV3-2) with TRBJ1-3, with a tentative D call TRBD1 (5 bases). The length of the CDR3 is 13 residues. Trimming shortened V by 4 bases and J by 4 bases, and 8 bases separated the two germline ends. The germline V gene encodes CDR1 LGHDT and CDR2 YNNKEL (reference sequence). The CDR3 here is CASSLNRGNTIYF. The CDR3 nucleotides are TGTGCCAGCAGCCTCAACAGGGGAAACACCATATATTTT.

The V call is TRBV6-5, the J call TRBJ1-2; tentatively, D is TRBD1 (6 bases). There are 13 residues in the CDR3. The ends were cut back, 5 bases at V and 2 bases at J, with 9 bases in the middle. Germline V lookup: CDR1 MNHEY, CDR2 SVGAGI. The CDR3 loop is CASSIRGNYGYTF. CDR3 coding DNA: TGTGCCAGCAGTATAAGGGGGAACTATGGCTACACCTTC.

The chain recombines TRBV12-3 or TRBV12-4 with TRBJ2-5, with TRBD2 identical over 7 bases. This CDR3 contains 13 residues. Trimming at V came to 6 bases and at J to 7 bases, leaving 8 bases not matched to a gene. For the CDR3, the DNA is TGTGCCAGCAGCCGGCCCCCGGGGGGGACCCAGTACTTC. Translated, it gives CASSRPPGGTQYF.

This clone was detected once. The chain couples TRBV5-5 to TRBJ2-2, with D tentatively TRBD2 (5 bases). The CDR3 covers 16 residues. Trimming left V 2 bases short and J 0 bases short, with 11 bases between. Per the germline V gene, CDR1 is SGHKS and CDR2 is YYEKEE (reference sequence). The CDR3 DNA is TGTGCCAGCAGCTTTGAGGGCGATGCGAACACCGGGGAGCTGTTTTTT. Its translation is CASSFEGDANTGELFF.

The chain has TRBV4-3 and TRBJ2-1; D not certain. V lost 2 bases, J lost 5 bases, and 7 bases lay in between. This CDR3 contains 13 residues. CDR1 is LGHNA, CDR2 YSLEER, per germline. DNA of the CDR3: TGCGCCAGCAGCCAACTAGGTAACAATGAGCAGTTCTTC. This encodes CASSQLGNNEQFF.

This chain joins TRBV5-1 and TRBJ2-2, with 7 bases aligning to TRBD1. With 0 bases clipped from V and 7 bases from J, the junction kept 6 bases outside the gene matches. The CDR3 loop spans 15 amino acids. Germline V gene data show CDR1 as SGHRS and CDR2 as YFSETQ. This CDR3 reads CASSLGDRDVGELFF. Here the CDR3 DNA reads TGCGCCAGCAGCTTGGGTGACAGGGACGTCGGGGAGCTGTTTTTT.

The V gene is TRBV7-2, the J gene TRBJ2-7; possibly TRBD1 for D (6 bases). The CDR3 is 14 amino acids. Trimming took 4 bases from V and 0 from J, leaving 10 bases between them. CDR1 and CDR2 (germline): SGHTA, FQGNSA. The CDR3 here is CASSSNRASYEQYF. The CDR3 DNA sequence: TGTGCCAGCAGCTCCAACAGGGCCTCCTACGAGCAGTACTTC.

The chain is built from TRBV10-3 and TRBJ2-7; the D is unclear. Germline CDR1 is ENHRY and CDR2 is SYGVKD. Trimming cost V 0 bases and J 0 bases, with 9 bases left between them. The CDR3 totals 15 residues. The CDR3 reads CAISESVVSSYEQYF. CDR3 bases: TGTGCCATCAGTGAGTCGGTAGTGAGCTCCTACGAGCAGTACTTC.

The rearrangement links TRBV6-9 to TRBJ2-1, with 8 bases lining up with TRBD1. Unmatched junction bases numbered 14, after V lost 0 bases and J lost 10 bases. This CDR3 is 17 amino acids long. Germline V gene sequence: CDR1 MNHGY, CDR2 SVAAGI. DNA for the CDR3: TGTGCCAGCAGTTATTCGCCTGTAGACAGGGGTTACCGAGAGCAGTTCTTC. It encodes CASSYSPVDRGYREQFF.

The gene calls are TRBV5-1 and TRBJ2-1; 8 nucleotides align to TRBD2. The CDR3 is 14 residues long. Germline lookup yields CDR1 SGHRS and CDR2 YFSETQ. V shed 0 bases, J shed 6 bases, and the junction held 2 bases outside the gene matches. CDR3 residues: CASSLGGTSNEQFF. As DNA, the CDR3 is TGCGCCAGCAGCTTGGGTGGGACTAGCAATGAGCAGTTCTTC.

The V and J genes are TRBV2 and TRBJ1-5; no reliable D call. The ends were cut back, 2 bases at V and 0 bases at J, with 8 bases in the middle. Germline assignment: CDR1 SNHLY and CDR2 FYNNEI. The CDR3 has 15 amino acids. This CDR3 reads CASSELQSSNQPQHF. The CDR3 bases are TGTGCCAGCAGTGAACTACAGTCTAGCAATCAGCCCCAGCATTTT.